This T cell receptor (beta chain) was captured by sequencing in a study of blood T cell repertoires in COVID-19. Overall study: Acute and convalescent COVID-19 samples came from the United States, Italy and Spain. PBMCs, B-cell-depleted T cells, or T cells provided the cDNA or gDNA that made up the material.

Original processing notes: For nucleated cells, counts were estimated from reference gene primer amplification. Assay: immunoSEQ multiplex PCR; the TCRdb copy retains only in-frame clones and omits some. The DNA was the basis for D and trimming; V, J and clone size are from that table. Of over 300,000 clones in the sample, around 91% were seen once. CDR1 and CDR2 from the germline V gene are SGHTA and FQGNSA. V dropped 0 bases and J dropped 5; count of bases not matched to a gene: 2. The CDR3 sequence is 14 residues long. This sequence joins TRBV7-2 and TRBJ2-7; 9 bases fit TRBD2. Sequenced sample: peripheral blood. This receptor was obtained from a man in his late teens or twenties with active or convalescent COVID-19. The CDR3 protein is CASSLAAGGDEQYF. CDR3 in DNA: TGTGCCAGCAGCTTAGCGGCGGGGGGGGACGAGCAGTACTTC.